A single sample is the source of the 11 T cell receptor beta chains below, sequenced in a study of OX40 agonist ivuxolimab in advanced cancers. Assay: immunoSEQ multiplex PCR; the TCRdb copy retains only in-frame clones and omits some. Among some 110,000 clones listed, just under 95% were seen once. Sequencing used CD4+ or CD8+ T cells sorted from blood, obtained in a trial of the OX40 agonist ivuxolimab. These receptor sequences come from an adult with an advanced solid tumor such as melanoma, head and neck, liver or kidney cancer.

V usage is TRBV19 and J usage is TRBJ2-1; 10 positions agree with TRBD2. This CDR3 contains 16 residues. The germline gives CDR1 LNHDA, CDR2 SQIVND (reference sequence). The V and J ends lost 3 bases and 0 bases, in that order; junction bases with no gene match: 2. The CDR3 bases are TGTGCCAGTAGTATGAGCGGGAGGGCCTCCTACAATGAGCAGTTCTTC. Its protein is CASSMSGRASYNEQFF.

This chain connects TRBV6-6 to TRBJ2-7; the D is unclear. Trimming cost V 8 bases and J 6 bases, with 14 bases left between them. Germline loops: CDR1 MNHNY, CDR2 SVGAGI (reference sequence). This CDR3 contains 12 residues. The DNA of the CDR3 is TGTGCCAGCTTAGGACCTGTCGGCGAGCAGTACTTC. It encodes CASLGPVGEQYF.

The chain's CDR3 is CAWRFLAGNTGELFF. For the CDR3, the DNA is TGTGCCTGGAGGTTCCTAGCAGGAAACACCGGGGAGCTGTTTTTT. The chain has TRBV30 and TRBJ2-2; a possible D gene is TRBD2 (5 bases). The germline gives CDR1 GTSNPN, CDR2 SVGIG (reference sequence). The CDR3 has 15 residues. V lost 3 bases to trimming and J lost 2 bases, with 13 bases between them.

Turning to this clone: The same CDR3 also results from other DNA sequences found in this sample. This chain links TRBV27 with TRBJ1-1; maybe TRBD1 (6 bases). The CDR3 length is 15 residues. Germline CDR1 MNHEY, CDR2 SMNVEV (reference sequence). Between the trimmed V and J ends, which lost 4 bases and 1 base, there was a span of 13 bases. Here the CDR3 reads CASSWSPQGNTEAFF. The CDR3 nucleotides read TGTGCCAGCAGTTGGTCCCCACAGGGGAACACTGAAGCTTTCTTT.

The chain uses TRBV12-5 and TRBJ1-1, with 7 bases identical to TRBD1. V gave up 0 bases and J gave up 6 bases; unmatched junction bases: 7. This CDR3 comprises 15 residues. Germline CDR1 reads LGHNT; CDR2 reads FRNRAP. CDR3 loop: CASGLVGTALPEAFF. The CDR3 DNA reads as TGTGCTAGTGGTTTGGTGGGGACAGCCCTCCCTGAAGCTTTCTTT.

The chain joins TRBV27 to TRBJ2-7; D possibly corresponds to TRBD1 (5 bases). Germline values: CDR1 MNHEY, CDR2 SMNVEV (reference sequence). There are 13 residues in the CDR3. The V end was cut by 4 bases, the J end by 2 bases, with 9 bases between. DNA of the CDR3: TGTGCCAGCAGTTCCAGGGAAACCTACGAGCAGTACTTC. Protein: CASSSRETYEQYF.

The table lists this clone with a count of one. The V gene is TRBV28, the J gene TRBJ2-3; TRBD2 matches at 8 bases. The CDR3 is 14 residues long. Trimming at V came to 4 bases and at J to 9 bases, leaving 9 bases not matched to a gene. The germline CDR1 and CDR2 sequences are MDHEN and SYDVKM. CDR3 bases: TGTGCCAGCAGTTCCGGGACTAGTAATGTGACGCAGTATTTT. Encoded protein: CASSSGTSNVTQYF.

V is TRBV28 and J is TRBJ2-1; D is possibly TRBD2 (6 bases). V was trimmed by 3 bases and J by 7 bases, leaving 16 bases between them. This CDR3 contains 15 residues. Germline V CDR1 and CDR2: MDHEN, SYDVKM. The CDR3 loop reads CASSLAARGGNEQFF. DNA of the CDR3: TGTGCCAGCAGTTTGGCGGCCCGTGGGGGGAATGAGCAGTTCTTC.

This rearrangement joins TRBV6-1 to TRBJ1-3, with 9 bases matching TRBD1. CDR1 MNHNS and CDR2 SASEGT come from the germline V gene. This CDR3 is built from 15 residues. The V and J ends lost 8 bases and 4 bases, in that order; junction bases with no gene match: 9. The CDR3 DNA reads TGTGCCAGCCAGAGTGGGACAGGGCTCGGAAACACCATATATTTT. It translates to CASQSGTGLGNTIYF.

CDR3 nucleotides: TGTGCCAGCAGCCGGGGATTACCATACAATGAGCAGTTCTTC. It translates to CASSRGLPYNEQFF. The J gene is TRBJ2-1, the V gene TRBV28; tentatively, D is TRBD2 (5 bases). This CDR3 contains 14 residues. Germline CDR1 and CDR2: MDHEN and SYDVKM. The germline V and J ends were trimmed by 6 bases and 4 bases, with 13 bases remaining between them.

The rearrangement joins TRBV5-1 to TRBJ1-1, with 9 positions matching TRBD1. V trimming: 1 base; J trimming: 5 bases; junction bases outside the gene matches: 9. The V gene's germline CDR1 is SGHRS and CDR2 YFSETQ. The CDR3 consists of 16 residues. CDR3: CASSLSTGGIRTEAFF. The CDR3, as DNA: TGCGCCAGCAGCTTGTCGACAGGGGGTATAAGGACTGAAGCTTTCTTT.